The 14 T cell receptor beta chains given below trace back to one sample, sequenced in a study of CD8 T cells in ankylosing spondylitis. TCRdb reprocessed the 5' RACE reads via MiXCR and lists one record per CDR3 protein. Among nearly 350,000 distinct CDR3 sequences, approximately 15% were seen once, and the ten largest hold about 1.1%. The sequenced sample was blood, either unsorted or a sorted T cell fraction (not recorded which). Source of these receptors: a male donor with ankylosing spondylitis or in good health (not recorded which).

The chain is built from TRBV12-3 or TRBV12-4 and TRBJ2-7; D is possibly TRBD1 (5 bases). The V gene lost 4 bases and the J gene lost 3 bases, with 19 bases spanning the gap. CDR3 length: 16 amino acids. CDR3 region: CASSYTGHSQGYEQYF. The CDR3 region has the DNA TGTGCCAGCAGTTACACCGGGCACAGCCAGGGCTACGAGCAGTACTTC.

The chain combines TRBV29-1 with TRBJ1-5; D call uncertain. The CDR3 consists of 12 residues. V shed 0 bases and J shed 9 bases, with 9 bases lying between them. CDR1 SQVTM and CDR2 ANQGSEA come from the germline V gene. The CDR3 nucleotides read TGCAGCGTTGAAGATACGGGAAGGCCCCAGCATTTT. Encoded protein: CSVEDTGRPQHF.

V gene TRBV27 combines with J gene TRBJ1-6; a weak D match, TRBD1 (5 bases). Germline V gene data show CDR1 as MNHEY and CDR2 as SMNVEV (reference sequence). The CDR3 runs 16 residues. V was trimmed by 3 bases and J by 0 bases, leaving 9 bases between them. The DNA for the CDR3 is TGTGCCAGCAGTTTCAGGGTGGACTCCTATAATTCACCCCTCCACTTT. Translation gives CASSFRVDSYNSPLHF.

This clonotype was recorded a few times. The chain recombines TRBV4-1 with TRBJ2-3, with 8 bases lining up with TRBD1. The V and J ends lost 3 bases and 6 bases, in that order; junction bases with no gene match: 5. The CDR3 has 14 residues. Germline V lookup: CDR1 MGHRA, CDR2 YSYEKL. The CDR3 DNA sequence: TGCGCCAGCAGCCATTCACAGGGGGAGGATACGCAGTATTTT. It translates to CASSHSQGEDTQYF.

This clonotype was detected many times. The V call is TRBV5-1, the J call TRBJ1-2; D unresolved. Germline loops: CDR1 SGHRS, CDR2 YFSETQ. The CDR3 sequence is 14 residues long. The germline V and J ends were trimmed by 9 bases and 3 bases, with 18 bases remaining between them. CDR3 protein: CANLHKKQDYGYTF. The CDR3 DNA reads as TGCGCCAACCTCCATAAAAAGCAGGACTATGGCTACACCTTC.

V is TRBV12-3 or TRBV12-4 and J is TRBJ1-1, with unresolved D. The CDR3 is 15 amino acids. The V end lost 3 bases, the J end lost 0 bases, and 11 bases lay between the germline ends. The CDR3 nucleotides are TGTGCCAGCAGTTTGGGTCTTCAAATGAACACTGAAGCTTTCTTT. Its translation: CASSLGLQMNTEAFF.

This clonotype was detected only a few times. The chain combines TRBV29-1 with TRBJ1-1; possible D gene TRBD1, 6 bases. Trimming took off 6 bases at V and 4 bases at J, with 15 bases between the two ends. Germline V gene sequence: CDR1 SQVTM, CDR2 ANQGSEA. The CDR3 spans 13 residues. CDR3 DNA: TGCAGCGTGGGACGAGGGGGATCCACTGAAGCTTTCTTT. Translated, it gives CSVGRGGSTEAFF.

This clonotype was observed many times. V and J are TRBV12-3 or TRBV12-4 and TRBJ1-6; tentative D call: TRBD1 (5 bases). Trimming took off 5 bases at V and 13 bases at J, with 15 bases between the two ends. This CDR3 spans 13 amino acids. For the CDR3, the DNA is TGTGCCAGCAGTCCTAGGATCGACAGTCCCCTCCACTTT. It yields the protein CASSPRIDSPLHF.

This clonotype was picked up many times. A junction boundary mismatches the germline segment, possibly from a read error. This sequence joins TRBV2 and TRBJ2-1; D may be TRBD1 (6 bases). Germline V gene data show CDR1 as SNHLY and CDR2 as FYNNEI. This CDR3 has 13 amino acids. CDR3 loop: CASSETSQGTSIF. The CDR3 DNA reads as TGTGCCAGCAGTGAAACCAGTCAGGGGACATCGATATTC.

The genes are TRBV12-3 or TRBV12-4 and TRBJ2-2; D remains unclear. Trimming stripped 3 bases from V and 5 bases from J, with 10 bases between. The CDR3 sequence is 14 residues long. CDR3: CASSLQRVTGELFF. The CDR3 coding sequence is TGTGCCAGCAGTTTGCAGAGAGTTACCGGGGAGCTGTTTTTT.

The rearrangement links TRBV20-1 to TRBJ2-5, with D perhaps TRBD1 (6 bases). Per germline, CDR1 DFQATT and CDR2 SNEGSKA (reference sequence). V was clipped by 3 bases and J by 1 base, with 15 bases between them. The CDR3 consists of 15 residues. Here the CDR3 DNA reads TGCAGTGCTAGCGCAATACAGGGCCTCCAAGAGACCCAGTACTTC. It encodes CSASAIQGLQETQYF.

This clonotype was observed many times. This chain joins TRBV5-1 and TRBJ1-1, with TRBD1 matching 9 bases. The CDR3 covers 16 residues. Unmatched junction bases numbered 10, after V lost 2 bases and J lost 5 bases. CDR1 is SGHRS and CDR2 is YFSETQ in the germline V gene. The CDR3, as DNA: TGCGCCAGCAGCTTCGGGACAGGGATCCCGCGGACTGAAGCTTTCTTT. Residues: CASSFGTGIPRTEAFF.

In its sample, this clonotype was seen a few times. The V call is TRBV6-2 or TRBV6-3, the J call TRBJ1-5, with 7 nucleotides matching TRBD1. V was pared by 6 bases and J by 5 bases, with 10 bases of the junction left unmatched. Germline V gene sequence: CDR1 MNHEY, CDR2 SVGEGT. The CDR3 is 15 residues long. CDR3 sequence reads: CASSRTGALYQPQHF. CDR3 nucleotide sequence: TGTGCCAGCAGCCGAACAGGGGCGCTCTATCAGCCCCAGCATTTT.

This chain uses TRBV9 with TRBJ2-7, with 15 bases aligning to TRBD2. Germline V lookup: CDR1 SGDLS, CDR2 YYNGEE. The CDR3 runs to 15 residues. Trimming removed 3 bases from V and 6 bases from J; junction bases left unmatched: 4. In DNA form, the CDR3 reads TGTGCCAGCAGCGAGGGACTAGCGGGAGGAGGCGAGCAGTACTTC. This translates into CASSEGLAGGGEQYF.